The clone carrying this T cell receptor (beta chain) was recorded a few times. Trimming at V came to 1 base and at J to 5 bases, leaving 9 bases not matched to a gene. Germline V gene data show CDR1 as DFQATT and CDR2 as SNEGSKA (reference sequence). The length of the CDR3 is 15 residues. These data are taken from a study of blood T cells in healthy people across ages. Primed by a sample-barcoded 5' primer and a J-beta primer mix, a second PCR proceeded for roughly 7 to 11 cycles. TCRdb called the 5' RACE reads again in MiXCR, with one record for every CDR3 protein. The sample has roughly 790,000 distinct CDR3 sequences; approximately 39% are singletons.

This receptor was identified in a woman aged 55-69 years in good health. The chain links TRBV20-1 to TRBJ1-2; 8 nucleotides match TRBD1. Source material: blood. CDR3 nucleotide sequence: TGCAGTGCTAGAGCTCAGGGACAGGAACTTTATGGCTACACCTTC. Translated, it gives CSARAQGQELYGYTF.